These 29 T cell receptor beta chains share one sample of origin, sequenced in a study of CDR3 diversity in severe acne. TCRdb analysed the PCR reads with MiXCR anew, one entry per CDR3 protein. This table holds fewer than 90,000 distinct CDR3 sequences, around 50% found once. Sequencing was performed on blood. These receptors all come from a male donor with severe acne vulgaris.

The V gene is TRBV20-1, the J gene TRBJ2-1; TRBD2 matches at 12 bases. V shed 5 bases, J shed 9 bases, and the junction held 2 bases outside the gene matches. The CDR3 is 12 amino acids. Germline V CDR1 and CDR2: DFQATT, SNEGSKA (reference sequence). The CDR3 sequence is CSAASGRVEQFF. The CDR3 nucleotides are TGCAGTGCTGCTAGCGGGAGGGTTGAGCAGTTCTTC.

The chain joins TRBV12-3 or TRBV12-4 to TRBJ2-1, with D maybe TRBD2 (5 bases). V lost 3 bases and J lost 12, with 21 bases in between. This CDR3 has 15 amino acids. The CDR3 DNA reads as TGTGCCAGCAGTTTCAGGACGGGAAACACAGATACGCAGTTCTTC. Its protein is CASSFRTGNTDTQFF.

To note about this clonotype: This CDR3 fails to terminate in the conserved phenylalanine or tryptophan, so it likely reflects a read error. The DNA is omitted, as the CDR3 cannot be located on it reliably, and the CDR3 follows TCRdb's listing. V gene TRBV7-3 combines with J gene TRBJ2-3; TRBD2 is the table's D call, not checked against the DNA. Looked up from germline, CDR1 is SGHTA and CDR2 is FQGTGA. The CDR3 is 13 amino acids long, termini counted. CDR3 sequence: CASSLSSGLAGYL.

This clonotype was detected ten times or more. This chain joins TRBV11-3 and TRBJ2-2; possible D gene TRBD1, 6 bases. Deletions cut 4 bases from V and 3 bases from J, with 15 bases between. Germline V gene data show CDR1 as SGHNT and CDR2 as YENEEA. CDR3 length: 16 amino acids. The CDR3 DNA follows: TGTGCCAGCAGCTCCAGGGGCAGGGTGGACACCGGGGAGCTGTTTTTT. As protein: CASSSRGRVDTGELFF.

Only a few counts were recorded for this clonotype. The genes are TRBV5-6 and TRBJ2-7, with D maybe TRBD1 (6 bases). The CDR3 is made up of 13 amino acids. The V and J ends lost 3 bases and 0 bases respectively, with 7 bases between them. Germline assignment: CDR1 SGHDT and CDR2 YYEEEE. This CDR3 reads CASSWGPSYEQYF. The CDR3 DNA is TGTGCCAGCAGCTGGGGGCCCTCCTACGAGCAGTACTTC.

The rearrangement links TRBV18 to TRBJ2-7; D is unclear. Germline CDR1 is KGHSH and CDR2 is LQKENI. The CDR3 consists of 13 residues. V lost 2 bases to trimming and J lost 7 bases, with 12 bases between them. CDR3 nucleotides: TGTGCCAGCTCACCAAGCGCAGCGCGGGAGCAGTACTTC. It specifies CASSPSAAREQYF.

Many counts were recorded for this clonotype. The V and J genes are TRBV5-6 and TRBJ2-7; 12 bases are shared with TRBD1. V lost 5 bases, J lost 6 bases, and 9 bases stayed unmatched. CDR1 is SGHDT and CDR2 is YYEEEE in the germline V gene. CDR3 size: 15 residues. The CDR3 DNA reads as TGTGCCAGCAGTGTACCGGGACAGGGGGCCGCCGAGCAGTACGTC. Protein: CASSVPGQGAAEQYV.

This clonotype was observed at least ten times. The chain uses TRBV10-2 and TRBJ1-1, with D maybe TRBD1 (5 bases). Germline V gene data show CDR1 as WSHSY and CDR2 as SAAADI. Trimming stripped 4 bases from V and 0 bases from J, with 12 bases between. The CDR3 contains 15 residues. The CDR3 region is CASSGQGGMNTEAFF. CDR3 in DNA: TGCGCCAGCAGTGGTCAGGGCGGTATGAACACTGAAGCTTTCTTT.

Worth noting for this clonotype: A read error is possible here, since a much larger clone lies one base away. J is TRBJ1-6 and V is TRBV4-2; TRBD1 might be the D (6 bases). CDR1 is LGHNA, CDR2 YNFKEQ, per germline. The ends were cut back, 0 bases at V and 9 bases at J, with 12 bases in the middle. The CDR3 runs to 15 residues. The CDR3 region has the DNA TGTGCCAGCAGCCAAGAAGGACAGAGCAGTTCACCCCTCCACTTT. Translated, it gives CASSQEGQSSSPLHF.

CDR3 nucleotide sequence: TGTGCCATCAGGACGACTAGCGGGAGACCCGGGACAGATACGCAGTATTTT. Translating gives CAIRTTSGRPGTDTQYF. The chain combines TRBV10-3 with TRBJ2-3; 12 nucleotides line up with TRBD2. V was clipped by 6 bases and J by 3 bases; unmatched bases: 10. Germline assignment: CDR1 ENHRY and CDR2 SYGVKD. There are 17 residues in the CDR3.

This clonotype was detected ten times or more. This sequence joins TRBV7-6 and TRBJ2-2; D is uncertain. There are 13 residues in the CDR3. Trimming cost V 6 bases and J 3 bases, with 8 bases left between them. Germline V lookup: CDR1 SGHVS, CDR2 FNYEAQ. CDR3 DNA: TGTGCCAGCAGTCGGATACACACCGGGGAGCTGTTTTTT. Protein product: CASSRIHTGELFF. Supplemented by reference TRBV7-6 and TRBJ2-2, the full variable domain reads GAGVSQSPRYKVTKRGQDVALRCDPISGHVSLYWYRQALGQGPEFLTYFNYEAQQDKSGLPNDRFSAERPEGSISTLTIQRTEQRDSAMYRCASSRIHTGELFFGEGSRLTVL.

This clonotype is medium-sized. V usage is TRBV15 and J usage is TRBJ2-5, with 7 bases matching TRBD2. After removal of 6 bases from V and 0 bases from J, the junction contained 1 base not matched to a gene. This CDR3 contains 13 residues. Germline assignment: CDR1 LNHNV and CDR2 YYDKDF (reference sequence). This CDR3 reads CATRGGYQETQYF. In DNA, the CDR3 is TGTGCCACCAGGGGGGGGTACCAAGAGACCCAGTACTTC.

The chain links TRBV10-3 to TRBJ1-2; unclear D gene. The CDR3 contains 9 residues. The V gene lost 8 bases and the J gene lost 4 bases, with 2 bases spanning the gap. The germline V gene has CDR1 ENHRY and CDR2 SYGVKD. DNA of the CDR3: TGTGCCATCGGCTATGGCTACACCTTC. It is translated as CAIGYGYTF.

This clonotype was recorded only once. CDR3 nucleotide sequence: TGTGCCAGTTACAGTTTTTCCCCTGAAGCTTTCTTT. Amino acids: CASYSFSPEAFF. The rearrangement links TRBV6-1 to TRBJ1-1; D is ambiguous. The V gene lost 9 bases and the J gene lost 6 bases, with 14 bases spanning the gap. Germline V gene sequence: CDR1 MNHNS, CDR2 SASEGT. There are 12 residues in the CDR3.

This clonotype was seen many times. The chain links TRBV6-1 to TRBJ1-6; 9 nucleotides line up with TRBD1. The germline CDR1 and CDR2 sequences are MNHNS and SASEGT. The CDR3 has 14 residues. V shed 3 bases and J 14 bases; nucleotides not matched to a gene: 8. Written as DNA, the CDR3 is TGTGCCAGCAGTGACGGGACAGGGTCCGTGGCCCTCCACTTT. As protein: CASSDGTGSVALHF.

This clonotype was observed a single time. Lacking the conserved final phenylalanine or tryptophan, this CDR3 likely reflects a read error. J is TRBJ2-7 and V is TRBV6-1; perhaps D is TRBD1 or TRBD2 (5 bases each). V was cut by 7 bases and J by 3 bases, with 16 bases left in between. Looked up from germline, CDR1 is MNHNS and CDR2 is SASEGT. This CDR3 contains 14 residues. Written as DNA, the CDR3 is TGTGCCAGCAAGCCCATGGGGGATGGCTACGAGCAGTACCTC. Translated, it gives CASKPMGDGYEQYL.

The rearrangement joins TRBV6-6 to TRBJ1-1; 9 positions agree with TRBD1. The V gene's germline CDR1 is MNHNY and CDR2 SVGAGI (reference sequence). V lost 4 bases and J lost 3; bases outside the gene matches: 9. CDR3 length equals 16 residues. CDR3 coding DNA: TGTGCCAGCAGTTTCGCCGGGACAGGGAAGGACACTGAAGCTTTCTTT. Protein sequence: CASSFAGTGKDTEAFF.

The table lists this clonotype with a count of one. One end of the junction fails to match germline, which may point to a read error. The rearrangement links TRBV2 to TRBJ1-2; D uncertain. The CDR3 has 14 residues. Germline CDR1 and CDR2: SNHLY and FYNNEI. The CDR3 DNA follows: TGTGCCAGCAGTTATTCAGCAACTAACTATGGCCACACCTTC. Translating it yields CASSYSATNYGHTF.

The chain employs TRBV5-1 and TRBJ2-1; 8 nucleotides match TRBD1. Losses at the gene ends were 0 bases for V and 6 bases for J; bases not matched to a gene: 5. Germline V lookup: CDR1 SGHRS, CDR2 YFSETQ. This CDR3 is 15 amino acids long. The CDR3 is CASSLVGTGPNEQFF. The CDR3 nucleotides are TGCGCCAGCAGCTTGGTCGGGACAGGTCCCAATGAGCAGTTCTTC.

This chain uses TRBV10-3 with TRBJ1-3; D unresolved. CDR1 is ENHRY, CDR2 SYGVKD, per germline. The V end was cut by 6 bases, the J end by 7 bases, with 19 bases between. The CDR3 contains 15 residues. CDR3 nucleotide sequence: TGTGCCATCAGGGTTACCGAGTCTCAAATGAACACCATATATTTT. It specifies CAIRVTESQMNTIYF.

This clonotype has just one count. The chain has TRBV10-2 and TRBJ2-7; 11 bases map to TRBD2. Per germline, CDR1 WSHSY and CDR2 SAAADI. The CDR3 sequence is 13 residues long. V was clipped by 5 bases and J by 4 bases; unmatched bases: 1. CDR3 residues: CASSTSGSYEQYF. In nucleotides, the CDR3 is TGCGCCAGCAGTACTAGCGGGAGTTACGAGCAGTACTTC.

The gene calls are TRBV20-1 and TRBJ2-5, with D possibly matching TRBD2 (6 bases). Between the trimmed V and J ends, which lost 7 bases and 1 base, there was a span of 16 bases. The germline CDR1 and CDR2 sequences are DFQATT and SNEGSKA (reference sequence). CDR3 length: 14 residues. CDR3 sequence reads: CSVRVGDSQETQYF. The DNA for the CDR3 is TGCAGTGTCAGAGTAGGGGACTCCCAAGAGACCCAGTACTTC.

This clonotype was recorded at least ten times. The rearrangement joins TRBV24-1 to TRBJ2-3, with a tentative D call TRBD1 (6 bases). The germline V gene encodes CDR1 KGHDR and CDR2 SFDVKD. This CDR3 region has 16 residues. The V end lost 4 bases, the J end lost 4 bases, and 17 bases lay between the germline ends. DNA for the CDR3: TGTGCCACCAGTGACCGGACAGTCCTCTCCCCAGATACGCAGTATTTT. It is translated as CATSDRTVLSPDTQYF.

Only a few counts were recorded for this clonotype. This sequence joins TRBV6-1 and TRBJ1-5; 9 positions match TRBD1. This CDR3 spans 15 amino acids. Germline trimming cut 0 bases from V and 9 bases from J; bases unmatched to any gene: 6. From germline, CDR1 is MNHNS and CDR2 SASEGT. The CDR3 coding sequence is TGTGCCAGCAGTGAAGCTGGGGGACAGGGCCGGCCCCAGCATTTT. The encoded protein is CASSEAGGQGRPQHF.

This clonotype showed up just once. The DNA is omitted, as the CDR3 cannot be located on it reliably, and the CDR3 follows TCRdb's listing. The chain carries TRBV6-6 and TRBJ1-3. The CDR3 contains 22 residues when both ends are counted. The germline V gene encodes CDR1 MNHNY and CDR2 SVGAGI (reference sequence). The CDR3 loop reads CASNLARTSAYEQYFGPGTIYF.

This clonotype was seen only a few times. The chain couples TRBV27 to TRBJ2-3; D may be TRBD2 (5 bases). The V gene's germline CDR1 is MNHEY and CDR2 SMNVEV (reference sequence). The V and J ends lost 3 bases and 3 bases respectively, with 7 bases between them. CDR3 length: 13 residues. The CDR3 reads CASSFGGTDTQYF. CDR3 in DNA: TGTGCCAGCAGTTTCGGCGGGACAGATACGCAGTATTTT.

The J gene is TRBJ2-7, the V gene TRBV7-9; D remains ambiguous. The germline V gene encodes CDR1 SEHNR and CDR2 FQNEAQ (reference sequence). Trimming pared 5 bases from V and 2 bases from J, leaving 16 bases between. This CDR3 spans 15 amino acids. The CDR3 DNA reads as TGTGCCAGCAGCGCAGATAGCTCGGGCCCCTACGAGCAGTACTTC. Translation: CASSADSSGPYEQYF.

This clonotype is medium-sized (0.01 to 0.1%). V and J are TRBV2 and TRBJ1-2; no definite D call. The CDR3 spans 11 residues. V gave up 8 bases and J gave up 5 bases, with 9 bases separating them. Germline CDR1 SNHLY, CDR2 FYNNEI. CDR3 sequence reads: CASQVEYGYTF. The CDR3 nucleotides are TGTGCCAGCCAAGTTGAATATGGCTACACCTTC.

The CDR3 nucleotides read TGTGCCAGCAGTGGCCGGGACCCGTTCTACGAGCAGTACTTC. This sequence encodes CASSGRDPFYEQYF. This sequence joins TRBV2 and TRBJ2-7; either TRBD1 or TRBD2 may fit D (5 bases each). The CDR3 is made up of 14 amino acids. V gave up 4 bases and J gave up 3 bases, with 13 bases separating them. In germline, CDR1 is SNHLY, CDR2 FYNNEI.